This T cell receptor (beta chain) was recorded in a study of beta chain features in type 1 diabetes. Notes on the study in general: Researchers cautioned that cDNA sequencing could over-represent cells with high TCR expression. Patients' naive, central memory and regulatory TCRB repertoires appeared more alike than those of healthy donors.

V was clipped by 4 bases and J by 0 bases; unmatched bases: 8. Germline lookup yields CDR1 SGHDN and CDR2 FVKESK. The CDR3 is 16 amino acids. In this sample, this clone turned up a few times. No antigen is known for it. Every isolated RNA sample was fully reverse transcribed, so sequencing captured expressed TCRB transcripts. Produced via immunoSEQ multiplex PCR; TCRdb's table is partial and in-frame only. The sample holds hundreds of thousands of clones; roughly 16% are singletons and the top ten take more than 0.08%. Blood was collected once per donor into heparin, averaging about 0.12 L. The TCR sequence derives from a man between 18 and 29 years old in good health. The sequenced material came from naive CD4+ T cells from blood. V gene TRBV14 combines with J gene TRBJ1-1; TRBD1 agrees at 7 bases. CDR3 protein: CASSPIGGQLNTEAFF. The CDR3 DNA reads as TGTGCCAGCAGCCCCATAGGGGGACAGTTGAACACTGAAGCTTTCTTT.